Detailed here is one T cell receptor (beta chain). The antigen is unknown. The data were obtained in a study of cytomegalovirus exposure and HLA in healthy donors. The CDR3 length is 16 residues. The germline gives CDR1 SGHAT, CDR2 FQNNGV. V lost 5 bases and J lost 7; bases outside the gene matches: 16. The PCR contained 60 Vbeta and 13 Jbeta primers. Sequencing used immunoSEQ multiplex PCR; TCRdb keeps in-frame clones, though not all of them. Seen here are some 150,000 clones, approximately 80% observed once, and the top ten hold approximately 4%. Study results and limitations: The authors confirmed in vitro that a few CMV-associated chains were specific for CMV antigens. Roughly even sequencing depth across donors was the assumption behind the presence/absence analyses.

Sequenced sample: PBMCs. The genes are TRBV11-2 and TRBJ1-2; 7 positions match TRBD1. This clonotype originated in a male donor in good health and CMV-seronegative. The CDR3 region is CASSPDMDRPSTGYTF. The CDR3 bases are TGTGCCAGCAGCCCTGATATGGACAGGCCATCCACTGGCTACACCTTC.